This TCR beta chain was identified in a study of graft-versus-host responses after intestinal transplantation. In regard to this clone: Its target is unknown.

The repertoire was sequenced with immunoSEQ multiplex PCR; TCRdb's copy has only in-frame clones and lacks some. The sample lists over 100,000 clones; around 95% were seen once. CDR1 MNHEY and CDR2 SMNVEV come from the germline V gene (reference sequence). V shed 4 bases, J shed 0 bases, and the junction held 14 bases outside the gene matches. CDR3 length: 20 amino acids. Sequencing was performed on unstimulated CD8+ T cells sorted from spleen or lymph node cells, taken before intestinal transplant. The receptor comes from a human donor who received an intestinal transplant. This chain links TRBV27 with TRBJ2-3; 12 nucleotides match TRBD2. The CDR3 DNA reads as TGTGCCAGCAGTTCCCGGACTAGCGGGATAGGCGTCTCTAGCACAGATACGCAGTATTTT. This codes for CASSSRTSGIGVSSTDTQYF.